What follows are 16 T cell receptor beta chains derived from one specimen sequenced in a study of tumor and adjacent non-tumor tissue in lung cancer. TCRbeta libraries were built with three rounds of nested PCR, modified from ARM-PCR. Each CDR3 protein gets one entry after TCRdb re-called the multiplex PCR reads with MiXCR. The profile shows roughly 45,000 distinct CDR3 sequences, roughly 60% of them singletons. No cell sorting was done before RNA was extracted from the tissue. More than 3 cm separated this lung sample from the edge of the tumor. Input material: distant non-tumor lung tissue. Source of these receptors: a man over 45 with non-small cell lung cancer.

This clonotype was counted many times. The chain links TRBV5-1 to TRBJ2-2; D uncertain. The CDR3 length is 16 residues. Looked up from germline, CDR1 is SGHRS and CDR2 is YFSETQ. V lost 5 bases, J lost 2 bases, and 16 bases lay in between. The CDR3 protein is CASSKDGPLNTGELFF. In DNA, the CDR3 is TGCGCCAGCAGTAAAGATGGGCCGCTTAACACCGGGGAGCTGTTTTTT. Full variable domain (remainder filled in from reference TRBV5-1 and TRBJ2-2): KAGVTQTPRYLIKTRGQQVTLSCSPISGHRSVSWYQQTPGQGLQFLFEYFSETQRNKGNFPGRFSGRQFSNSRSEMNVSTLELGDSALYLCASSKDGPLNTGELFFGEGSRLTVL.

The genes are TRBV19 and TRBJ1-5; 7 bases align to TRBD1. The ends lost 7 bases at V and 2 bases at J; junction bases unmatched: 11. Germline lookup yields CDR1 LNHDA and CDR2 SQIVND (reference sequence). The CDR3 consists of 16 residues. The CDR3 spells CASTSLGTVGNQPQHF. As DNA, the CDR3 is TGTGCCAGTACCAGCCTCGGGACAGTGGGCAATCAGCCCCAGCATTTT.

The rearrangement links TRBV7-2 to TRBJ2-1; 7 nucleotides agree with TRBD2. J lost 5 bases, V lost 2 bases, and 6 bases had no gene match. Germline V gives CDR1 SGHTA, CDR2 FQGNSA. The CDR3 loop spans 15 amino acids. The CDR3 reads CASSLSSGDNNEQFF. DNA of the CDR3: TGTGCCAGCAGCTTATCTAGCGGTGATAACAATGAGCAGTTCTTC.

In this sample, this clonotype turned up many times. The CDR3 here is CASSWTGTSDPRQYF. CDR3 bases: TGCGCCAGCAGCTGGACCGGGACTAGCGACCCTCGCCAGTACTTC. The V call is TRBV5-1, the J call TRBJ2-7; 10 positions agree with TRBD2. Germline V gene lookup returns CDR1 SGHRS and CDR2 YFSETQ. V gave up 3 bases and J gave up 10 bases; unmatched junction bases: 13. The CDR3 covers 15 residues.

This clonotype has only one observation. A clone one base away is much larger, so this may be a read error. This chain links TRBV10-3 with TRBJ2-7; 8 bases line up with TRBD2. Germline V gene sequence: CDR1 ENHRY, CDR2 SYGVKD. V gave up 8 bases and J gave up 0 bases; unmatched junction bases: 9. The CDR3 totals 15 residues. The CDR3 sequence is CAIWGSGGSSYEQYF. In nucleotides, the CDR3 is TGTGCCATCTGGGGGTCGGGGGGGAGCTCCTACGAGCAGTACTTC.

This clonotype was detected many times. The V and J genes are TRBV29-1 and TRBJ2-1; 8 nucleotides agree with TRBD2. Germline values: CDR1 SQVTM, CDR2 ANQGSEA. The CDR3 has 14 residues. Germline trimming cut 4 bases from V and 8 bases from J; bases unmatched to any gene: 10. CDR3 nucleotide sequence: TGCAGCGTTGTTCAGCGGGAGAGTAACGATGAGCAGTTCTTC. Translating gives CSVVQRESNDEQFF.

This clonotype has more than one count but fewer than ten. The chain has TRBV7-2 and TRBJ1-6, with D possibly matching TRBD1 (5 bases). Germline V CDR1 and CDR2: SGHTA, FQGNSA. The length of the CDR3 is 14 residues. V lost 6 bases and J 7 bases, leaving 13 bases between the germline ends. The CDR3 sequence: CASRGGIGNSPLHF. In DNA form, the CDR3 reads TGTGCCAGCAGGGGGGGGATCGGGAATTCACCCCTCCACTTT.

A word on this clonotype: A read error is possible here, since a much larger clone lies one base away. The chain recombines TRBV6-6 with TRBJ1-1; TRBD1 is a possible D gene (5 bases). The CDR3 has 14 residues. The V end was cut by 7 bases, the J end by 3 bases, with 15 bases between. Per germline, CDR1 MNHNY and CDR2 SVGAGI (reference sequence). The CDR3 sequence is CASTGGGRYTEAFF. The CDR3 bases are TGTGCCAGCACGGGGGGGGGTCGGTACACTGAAGCTTTCTTT.

This clonotype was picked up one time. The gene calls are TRBV5-8 and TRBJ1-4, with D perhaps matching TRBD1 (6 bases). The CDR3 totals 19 residues. Germline V gene lookup returns CDR1 SGHTS and CDR2 YDEGEE. Trimming cost V 0 bases and J 4 bases, with 22 bases left between them. The CDR3 protein is CASSLDYWDILTSNEKLFF. The CDR3 coding sequence is TGTGCCAGCAGCTTGGACTACTGGGACATTTTGACAAGTAATGAAAAACTGTTTTTT. The entire variable domain, with the rest obtained from reference TRBV5-8 and TRBJ1-4, is as follows: EAGVTQSPTHLIKTRGQQATLRCSPISGHTSVYWYQQALGLGLQFLLWYDEGEERNRGNFPPRFSGRQFPNYSSELNVNALELEDSALYLCASSLDYWDILTSNEKLFFGSGTQLSVL.

This clonotype appeared a few times. This may stem from a read error, because a much larger clone lies one nucleotide away. The chain links TRBV11-2 to TRBJ2-5; D is tentatively TRBD1 or TRBD2 (6 bases each). CDR3 length: 15 residues. Per germline, CDR1 SGHAT and CDR2 FQNNGV. The V and J ends lost 3 bases and 4 bases respectively, with 15 bases between them. CDR3: CASSLTGGHRETQYF. Written as DNA, the CDR3 is TGTGCCAGCAGCTTGACCGGGGGCCACCGAGAGACCCAGTACTTC.

To note about this clonotype: A much more abundant neighbour one base away suggests this may be a read error. The CDR3 is CASNRQVDSSPLHF. The CDR3 DNA reads as TGCGCCAGCAACCGGCAGGTGGACTCATCACCCCTCCACTTT. V is TRBV10-2 and J is TRBJ1-6; D call uncertain. CDR3 length equals 14 residues. Per the germline V gene, CDR1 is WSHSY and CDR2 is SAAADI. V was trimmed by 7 bases and J by 10 bases, leaving 17 bases between them.

About this clonotype itself: The conserved closing phenylalanine or tryptophan is absent in this CDR3, likely reflecting a read error. This chain connects TRBV20-1 to TRBJ2-7; TRBD1 agrees at 8 bases. The germline V gene has CDR1 DFQATT and CDR2 SNEGSKA (reference sequence). There are 13 residues in the CDR3. CDR3 DNA sequence: TGCAGCCTAGAGCGGGCCACAGGGGGCGAGCAGTACTTA. It codes for CSLERATGGEQYL.

A note on this clonotype: This may arise from a read error, as a much more abundant clone is one base away. This chain joins TRBV11-2 and TRBJ2-3; 12 bases line up with TRBD2. This CDR3 has 14 residues. The V and J ends lost 7 bases and 6 bases, in that order; junction bases with no gene match: 5. Per the germline V gene, CDR1 is SGHAT and CDR2 is FQNNGV. The CDR3 loop reads CASKLAGGSDTQYF. CDR3 bases: TGTGCCAGCAAACTAGCGGGAGGTAGTGATACGCAGTATTTT.

With respect to this clonotype: One base away lies a much larger clone, so this may be a sequencing read error. V is TRBV20-1 and J is TRBJ1-5, with D perhaps matching TRBD1 (6 bases). V dropped 5 bases and J dropped 7 bases, with 12 bases sitting between them. CDR1 DFQATT and CDR2 SNEGSKA come from the germline V gene (reference sequence). This CDR3 contains 12 residues. CDR3 residues: CSAFGGLQPQHF. CDR3 sequence (DNA): TGCAGTGCTTTCGGGGGGCTACAGCCCCAGCATTTT.

Regarding this clonotype: The CDR3 does not close with the conserved phenylalanine or tryptophan, likely indicating a read error. J is TRBJ2-1 and V is TRBV6-5; 10 bases fit TRBD2. Per germline, CDR1 MNHEY and CDR2 SVGAGI. The J segment lost 6 bases and the V segment lost 8 bases, leaving 10 bases of the junction unmatched. The CDR3 is 15 residues long. CDR3 sequence reads: CASGCQRGGSNEQFV. Written as DNA, the CDR3 is TGTGCCAGCGGTTGCCAGCGGGGGGGCTCCAATGAGCAGTTCGTC.

There are many counts of this clonotype. This chain links TRBV25-1 with TRBJ1-6; 7 bases match TRBD1. The CDR3 length is 16 residues. V dropped 3 bases and J dropped 5; count of bases not matched to a gene: 7. CDR1 MGHDK and CDR2 SYGVNS come from the germline V gene. The CDR3 region is CASSESRDRNNSPLHF. For the CDR3, the DNA is TGTGCCAGCAGTGAGAGCCGGGACAGAAATAATTCACCCCTCCACTTT.